These T cell receptor beta chains were read from a single sample in a study of blood T cell repertoires in COVID-19. Assay used: immunoSEQ multiplex PCR; TCRdb lists only in-frame clones, some missing. The sample contains roughly 250,000 clones, 80% to 85% of which appear only once. Material: peripheral blood. The receptors were sampled from a woman aged 40 to 49 who had recovered from COVID-19. Both conserved end residues are part of each CDR3. A D gene is named only where the DNA matches it firmly. Some rows mark clone size as missing; the rest say once, few, many or name a class of expanded clone.

size	D	V	J	CDR3	DNA
.	.	TRBV7-9	TRBJ1-5	CASSATEGPQHF	TGTGCCAGCAGCGCCACCGAGGGGCCCCAGCATTTT
.	.	TRBV20-1	TRBJ1-1	CSARESRVGFF	TGCAGTGCTAGAGAATCCAGGGTAGGTTTCTTT
.	.	TRBV13	TRBJ2-6	CASRPAGFSGANVLTF	TGTGCCAGCAGACCCGCGGGGTTCTCTGGGGCCAACGTCCTGACTTTC
.	.	TRBV20-1	TRBJ2-1	CSASDSNEQFF	TGCAGTGCTAGTGACTCTAATGAGCAGTTCTTC
few	.	TRBV4-2	TRBJ2-7	CASSQAPGYEQYF	TGTGCCAGCAGCCAAGCCCCCGGGTACGAGCAGTACTTC
.	.	TRBV2	TRBJ2-2	CASGSRGHTNTGELFF	TGTGCCAGCGGGTCCCGGGGACATACGAACACCGGGGAGCTGTTTTTT
.	TRBD1	TRBV3-1/TRBV3-2	TRBJ1-2	CASSQLDRGLNGYTF	TGTGCCAGCAGCCAATTGGACAGGGGGCTGAATGGCTACACCTTC
.	.	TRBV11-2	TRBJ2-2	CASSFRSGGTGELFF	TGTGCCAGCAGCTTTAGGTCCGGGGGCACCGGGGAGCTGTTTTTT
.	TRBD2	TRBV2	TRBJ2-5	CASSEGLAGGSQETQYF	TGTGCCAGCAGTGAGGGGCTAGCGGGGGGGTCCCAAGAGACCCAGTACTTC
.	TRBD2	TRBV5-4	TRBJ2-3	CASSLGRTSGGSDTQYF	TGTGCCAGCAGCCTGGGACGGACTAGCGGGGGGTCGGATACGCAGTATTTT
.	TRBD1	TRBV29-1	TRBJ2-7	CSVEDGGQGRGYEQYF	TGCAGCGTTGAAGACGGCGGACAGGGGAGAGGCTACGAGCAGTACTTC
.	.	TRBV6-1	TRBJ1-4	CASSDWQASNEKLFF	TGTGCCAGCAGTGATTGGCAGGCCTCTAATGAAAAACTGTTTTTT
.	TRBD1	TRBV5-1	TRBJ2-7	CASSLGPGQTLYEQYF	TGCGCCAGCAGCTTGGGGCCGGGACAGACCTTATACGAGCAGTACTTC
.	.	TRBV10-3	TRBJ1-6	CAISDITAGASSPLHF	TGTGCCATCAGTGATATCACGGCAGGGGCAAGTTCACCCCTCCACTTT
.	.	TRBV6-5	TRBJ1-1	CASRSGALYTEAFF	TGTGCCAGCAGGTCAGGGGCCCTTTACACTGAAGCTTTCTTT
.	TRBD1	TRBV5-1	TRBJ1-4	CASSLGPGGGDEKLFF	TGCGCCAGCAGCTTGGGTCCGGGAGGGGGCGATGAAAAACTGTTTTTT
.	TRBD2	TRBV6-5	TRBJ2-5	CASSYSLAGVQETQYF	TGTGCCAGCAGTTACTCGCTAGCGGGGGTCCAAGAGACCCAGTACTTC
.	TRBD1	TRBV5-1	TRBJ1-1	CASSSQTGGNTEAFF	TGCGCCAGCAGCTCTCAGACAGGGGGGAACACTGAAGCTTTCTTT
.	.	TRBV5-1	TRBJ2-3	CATQLSGRGGTDTQYF	TGCGCCACTCAACTTTCAGGGAGGGGGGGCACAGATACGCAGTATTTT
once	TRBD1	TRBV6-5	TRBJ2-3	CASSSQGEADTQYF	TGTGCCAGCAGTTCCCAGGGGGAAGCAGATACGCAGTATTTT
once	TRBD1	TRBV7-2	TRBJ1-4	CASSISDRAGTNEKLFF	TGTGCCAGCAGCATATCGGACAGGGCGGGAACTAATGAAAAACTGTTTTTT
.	.	TRBV5-5	TRBJ1-5	CASSLGAEQNQPQHF	TGTGCCAGCAGCTTGGGTGCCGAACAGAATCAGCCCCAGCATTTT
.	.	TRBV20-1	TRBJ2-3	CSASRQASTDTQYF	TGCAGTGCTAGTAGGCAGGCTAGCACAGATACGCAGTATTTT
.	.	TRBV7-9	TRBJ2-5	CASRRKGAAGETQYF	TGTGCCAGCCGGAGAAAGGGGGCAGCGGGAGAGACCCAGTACTTC
.	TRBD1	TRBV11-2	TRBJ2-1	CASSLESGTAEQFF	TGTGCCAGCAGCTTAGAGTCAGGGACAGCTGAGCAGTTCTTC
.	TRBD1	TRBV19	TRBJ1-5	CASSMGQGYQPQHF	TGTGCCAGTAGTATGGGACAGGGGTATCAGCCCCAGCATTTT
.	TRBD2	TRBV14	TRBJ2-1	CASSQGLAGVRDEQFF	TGTGCCAGCAGCCAGGGATTAGCGGGGGTCAGGGATGAGCAGTTCTTC
few	TRBD1	TRBV5-1	TRBJ2-1	CASSLGQVDNEQFF	TGCGCCAGCAGCCTAGGACAGGTAGACAATGAGCAGTTCTTC
once	TRBD1	TRBV19	TRBJ1-5	CASSIIGAGGHPMHQPQHF	TGTGCCAGTAGTATAATTGGGGCAGGGGGCCACCCAATGCATCAGCCCCAGCATTTT
once	.	TRBV5-1	TRBJ2-7	CASAPRDKGTYEQYF	TGCGCCAGCGCCCCCCGGGACAAGGGGACCTACGAGCAGTACTTC
.	.	TRBV30	TRBJ2-3	CAWSVGGTDTQYF	TGTGCCTGGAGTGTTGGGGGGACAGATACGCAGTATTTT
.	.	TRBV4-1	TRBJ1-1	CASSQSRLSRGAFF	TGCGCCAGCAGCCAATCCAGACTCTCCCGTGGAGCTTTCTTT
few	TRBD1	TRBV9	TRBJ2-7	CASSPHYGQGSSYEQYF	TGTGCCAGCAGCCCCCATTACGGACAGGGGTCTTCCTACGAGCAGTACTTC
.	.	TRBV5-6	TRBJ2-1	CASSSGWGLSYNEQFF	TGTGCCAGCAGCTCTGGATGGGGCCTTTCCTACAATGAGCAGTTCTTC
few	TRBD1	TRBV5-4	TRBJ2-2	CASSSLGQGDTGELFF	TGTGCCAGCAGCTCCCTGGGACAGGGAGACACCGGGGAGCTGTTTTTT
.	.	TRBV6-2/TRBV6-3	TRBJ1-2	CASSYSRAYGYTF	TGTGCCAGCAGTTACAGCAGGGCCTATGGCTACACCTTC
.	.	TRBV5-1	TRBJ1-2	CASSLEAGVGGYTF	TGCGCCAGCAGCTTGGAAGCAGGGGTCGGTGGCTACACCTTC
.	.	TRBV7-9	TRBJ2-1	CASALGGQDEQFF	TGTGCCAGCGCGTTGGGGGGGCAGGATGAGCAGTTCTTC
once	.	TRBV25-1	TRBJ1-3	CASSERTEGNTIYF	TGTGCCAGCAGTGAACGGACAGAAGGAAACACCATATATTTT
.	.	TRBV28	TRBJ1-6	CASSPSTGLRSYNSPLHF	TGTGCCAGCAGTCCCTCGACAGGACTGAGGTCCTATAATTCACCCCTCCACTTT
few	.	TRBV4-1	TRBJ1-5	CASSQEGNSNQPQHF	TGCGCCAGCAGTCAGGAGGGAAACAGCAATCAGCCCCAGCATTTT
once	.	TRBV7-3	TRBJ2-4	CASSSGRLSDIQYF	TGTGCCAGCAGCAGCGGACGGCTATCGGACATTCAGTACTTC
.	.	TRBV25-1	TRBJ2-5	CASTRGIGRETQYF	TGTGCCAGCACCCGCGGGATAGGGAGAGAGACCCAGTACTTC
.	TRBD1	TRBV28	TRBJ1-5	CASSTLGTGEYQPQHF	TGTGCCAGCAGTACCCTCGGGACAGGGGAGTATCAGCCCCAGCATTTT
.	.	TRBV3-1/TRBV3-2	TRBJ1-6	CASSRRQDSPLHF	TGTGCCAGCAGCCGACGACAGGATTCACCCCTCCACTTT
.	.	TRBV15	TRBJ2-5	CATSRDRGGETQYF	TGTGCCACCAGCAGAGATAGGGGGGGTGAGACCCAGTACTTC
.	.	TRBV7-2	TRBJ2-5	CASSHDGTPGETQYF	TGTGCCAGCAGCCACGACGGGACACCAGGGGAGACCCAGTACTTC
.	.	TRBV3-1/TRBV3-2	TRBJ1-2	CASSHSTGYTF	TGTGCCAGCAGCCACTCCACAGGCTACACCTTC
.	.	TRBV28	TRBJ2-7	CASSSPTYSPGYF	TGTGCCAGCAGCTCTCCGACTTATTCCCCGGGGTACTTC
.	TRBD1	TRBV5-4	TRBJ2-7	CASSPGTGVDEQYF	TGTGCCAGCAGCCCCGGGACAGGGGTAGACGAGCAGTACTTC
.	.	TRBV14	TRBJ1-2	CASSQLPGALGGYTF	TGTGCCAGCAGCCAACTTCCAGGGGCCCTCGGAGGCTACACCTTC
once	.	TRBV7-3	TRBJ1-3	CASSPDGGNTIYF	TGTGCCAGCAGCCCCGACGGGGGAAACACCATATATTTT
.	.	TRBV7-2	TRBJ1-5	CASSLAGTGGQPQHF	TGTGCCAGCAGTTTAGCCGGGACGGGGGGTCAGCCCCAGCATTTT